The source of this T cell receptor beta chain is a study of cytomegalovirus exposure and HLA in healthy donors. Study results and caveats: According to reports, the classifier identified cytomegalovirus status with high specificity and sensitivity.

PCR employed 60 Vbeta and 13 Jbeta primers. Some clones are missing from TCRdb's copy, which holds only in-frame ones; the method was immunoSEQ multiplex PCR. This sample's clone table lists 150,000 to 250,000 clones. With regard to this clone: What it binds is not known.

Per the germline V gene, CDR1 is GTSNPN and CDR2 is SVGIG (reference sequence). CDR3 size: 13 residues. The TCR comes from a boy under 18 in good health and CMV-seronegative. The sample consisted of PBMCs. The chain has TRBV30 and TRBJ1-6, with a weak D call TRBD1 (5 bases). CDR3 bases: TGTGCGGCCCGGGGGGAATATAATTCACCCCTCCACTTT. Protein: CAARGEYNSPLHF.